These T cell receptor beta chains were read from a single sample in a study of siplizumab effects on memory and regulatory T cells. Method: immunoSEQ multiplex PCR; TCRdb's copy keeps in-frame clones and lacks some. The repertoire has over 95,000 clones, around 93% of them found once; the top ten carry over 0.15%. The specimen sequenced was non-Treg CD4+ T cells sorted from blood. These receptor sequences come from a human donor in good health. The CDR3 runs from the conserved cysteine through the conserved F or W. The D gene is left open where the match is weak. Not every row has a clone size; where given, it reads once, few, many or a size class.

TRBV18	-	-	TRBJ2-7	TGTGCCAGCTCACCCAGTGCGGGGAGAAGTTCCTACGAGCAGTACTTC	CASSPSAGRSSYEQYF
TRBV5-1	-	-	TRBJ2-1	TGCGCCAGCAGCCCAGGGGTCGTGGGTTACAATGAGCAGTTCTTC	CASSPGVVGYNEQFF
TRBV14	-	-	TRBJ2-3	TGTGCCAGCAGCCAAGAAGTAGGGGATACGCAGTATTTT	CASSQEVGDTQYF
TRBV7-9	-	TRBD2	TRBJ2-3	TGTGCCAGCAGCTCATTAGCGGGGGGGAGCACAGATACGCAGTATTTT	CASSSLAGGSTDTQYF
TRBV5-6	-	TRBD1	TRBJ2-2	TGTGCCAGCAGCTTGTTGACAGGGGCTAACACCGGGGAGCTGTTTTTT	CASSLLTGANTGELFF
TRBV10-1	few	-	TRBJ1-2	TGCGCCAGCAGTGAGAGGCAGGGCTATGGCTACACCTTC	CASSERQGYGYTF
TRBV6-5	-	TRBD1	TRBJ1-4	TGTGCCAGCAGGTCGGGACAGGGGGCTGTTAAAAAACTGTTTTTT	CASRSGQGAVKKLFF
TRBV18	few	TRBD1	TRBJ1-2	TGTGCCAGCTCAATGGGACAGGACTATGGCTACACCTTC	CASSMGQDYGYTF
TRBV7-3	-	TRBD2	TRBJ2-5	TGTGCCAGCAGCCCCTTCAAGGGACTAGCGGGGCGAGAGACCCAGTACTTC	CASSPFKGLAGRETQYF
TRBV18	once	-	TRBJ1-1	TGTGCCAGCTCAACCCAGAACCCGGGCATGAACACTGAAGCTTTCTTT	CASSTQNPGMNTEAFF
TRBV7-9	-	TRBD1	TRBJ1-4	TGTGCCAGCAGCTTCGACAGGGCTAATGAAAAACTGTTTTTT	CASSFDRANEKLFF
TRBV7-3	-	-	TRBJ1-2	TGTGCCAGCAGCGACGGGACGGTGGAATCCTATGGCTACACCTTC	CASSDGTVESYGYTF
TRBV2	-	-	TRBJ1-1	TGTGCCAGCTGCCGGGAGAAGCTGAACACTGAAGCTTTCTTT	CASCREKLNTEAFF
TRBV7-6	-	-	TRBJ2-1	TGTGCCAGCAGCCTCTCGGGGGCTAGGAACAATGAGCAGTTCTTC	CASSLSGARNNEQFF
TRBV5-6	-	-	TRBJ1-1	TGTGCCAGCAGCTTGGAGAGTGAAGCTTTCTTT	CASSLESEAFF
TRBV7-9	-	TRBD2	TRBJ2-7	TGTGCCAGCAGCCCGGGACTAGTTGGTGACGAGCAGTACTTC	CASSPGLVGDEQYF
TRBV4-3	-	-	TRBJ1-2	TGCGCCAGCAGCCAAGAGATAGCAGGGAATTATGGCTACACCTTC	CASSQEIAGNYGYTF
TRBV28	-	-	TRBJ1-3	TGTGCCAGCAGTTTTGGGGGCTTCTCTGGAAACACCATATATTTT	CASSFGGFSGNTIYF
TRBV25-1	once	-	TRBJ1-2	TGTGCCAGCAGTGAGCCAGGGGCCGGGGGCTACACCTTC	CASSEPGAGGYTF
TRBV19	-	-	TRBJ2-3	TGTGCCAGTAGTATAAGCACAGATACGCAGTATTTT	CASSISTDTQYF
TRBV7-7	-	-	TRBJ2-5	TGTGCCAGCAGCCCGAAGAGAGGTCTCCAAGAGACCCAGTACTTC	CASSPKRGLQETQYF
TRBV6-5	-	TRBD1	TRBJ1-4	TGTGCCAGCAGGGGACAGGCAACTAATGAAAAACTGTTTTTT	CASRGQATNEKLFF
TRBV7-9	-	TRBD2	TRBJ2-3	TGTGCCAGCAGCTTAGGACTAGCCACAGATACGCAGTATTTT	CASSLGLATDTQYF
TRBV5-1	once	-	TRBJ2-1	TGCGCCAGCAGAACAGGGACCTACAATGAGCAGTTCTTC	CASRTGTYNEQFF
TRBV7-9	-	-	TRBJ2-6	TGTGCCAGCAGCTTACGGAACTCTGGGGCCAACGTCCTGACTTTC	CASSLRNSGANVLTF
TRBV28	-	-	TRBJ2-2	TGTGCCAGCACGGGGACGCCTAACACCGGGGAGCTGTTTTTT	CASTGTPNTGELFF
TRBV7-2	-	-	TRBJ2-3	TGTGCCAGCAGCTCACAGAGGGGACGGACAGATACGCAGTATTTT	CASSSQRGRTDTQYF
TRBV7-2	once	-	TRBJ1-3	TGTGCCAGCAGCTTTGGGACAACCACCTCTGGAAACACCATATATTTT	CASSFGTTTSGNTIYF
TRBV2	once	TRBD1	TRBJ2-3	TGTGCCAGCGAGAGGACAGGAATATTCACAGATACGCAGTATTTT	CASERTGIFTDTQYF
TRBV5-4	-	-	TRBJ2-1	TGTGCCAGCGGCAAACGAGTGGATGAGCAGTTCTTC	CASGKRVDEQFF
TRBV7-3	-	TRBD1	TRBJ1-2	TGTGCCAGCAGCTCGCAATCTGGACAGGGGGCTAGGGATGGCTACACCTTC	CASSSQSGQGARDGYTF
TRBV7-2	-	TRBD2	TRBJ2-7	TGTGCCAGCAGCGACCGGACTAGGGTTAACGAGCAGTACTTC	CASSDRTRVNEQYF
TRBV7-6	-	-	TRBJ2-5	TGTGCCAGCAGCTACACAGGGATCCAAGAGACCCAGTACTTC	CASSYTGIQETQYF
TRBV6-1	-	-	TRBJ2-5	TGTGCCAGCAGTGAGAGCTGGGAGACCCAGTACTTC	CASSESWETQYF